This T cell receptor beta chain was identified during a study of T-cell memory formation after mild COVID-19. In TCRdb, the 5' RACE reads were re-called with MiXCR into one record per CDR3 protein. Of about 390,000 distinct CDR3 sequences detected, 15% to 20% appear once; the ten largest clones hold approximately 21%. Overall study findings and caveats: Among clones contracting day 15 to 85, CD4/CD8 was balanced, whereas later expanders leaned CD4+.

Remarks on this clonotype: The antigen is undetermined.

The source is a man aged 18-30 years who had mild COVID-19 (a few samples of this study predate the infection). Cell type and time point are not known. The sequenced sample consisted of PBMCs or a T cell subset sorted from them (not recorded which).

The CDR3 is CSASRAPHRNQPQHF. The CDR3 DNA reads as TGCAGTGCTAGCCGGGCCCCTCATCGAAATCAGCCCCAGCATTTT. The V call is TRBV20-1, the J call TRBJ1-5; D gene uncertain. The CDR3 contains 15 residues. CDR1 DFQATT and CDR2 SNEGSKA come from the germline V gene (reference sequence). Trimming stripped 3 bases from V and 4 bases from J, with 16 bases between.